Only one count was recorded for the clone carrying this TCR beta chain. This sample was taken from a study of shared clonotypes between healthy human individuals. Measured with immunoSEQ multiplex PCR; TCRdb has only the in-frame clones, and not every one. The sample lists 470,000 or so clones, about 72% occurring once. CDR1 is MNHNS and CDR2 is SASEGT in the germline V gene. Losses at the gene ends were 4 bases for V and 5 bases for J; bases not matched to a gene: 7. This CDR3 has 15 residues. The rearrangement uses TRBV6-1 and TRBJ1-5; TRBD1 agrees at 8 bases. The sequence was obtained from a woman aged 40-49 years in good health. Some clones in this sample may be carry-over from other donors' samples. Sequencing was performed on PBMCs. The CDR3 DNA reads TGTGCCAGCAGTGCGACAGGGGTGGAGTATCAGCCCCAGCATTTT. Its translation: CASSATGVEYQPQHF.